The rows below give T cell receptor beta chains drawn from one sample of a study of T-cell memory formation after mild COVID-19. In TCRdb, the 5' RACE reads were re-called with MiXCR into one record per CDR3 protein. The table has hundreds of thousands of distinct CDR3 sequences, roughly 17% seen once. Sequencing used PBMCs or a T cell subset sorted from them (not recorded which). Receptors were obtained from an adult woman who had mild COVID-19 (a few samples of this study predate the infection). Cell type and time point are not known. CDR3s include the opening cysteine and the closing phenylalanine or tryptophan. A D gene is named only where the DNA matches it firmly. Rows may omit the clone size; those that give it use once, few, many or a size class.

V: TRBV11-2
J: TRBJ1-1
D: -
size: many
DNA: TGTGCCAGCAGCTTTTCTGACAAGAACACTGAAGCTTTCTTT
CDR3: CASSFSDKNTEAFF

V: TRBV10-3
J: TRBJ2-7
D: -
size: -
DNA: TGTGCCATCAGATCGGACAGAAACTCCTACGAGCAGTACTTC
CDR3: CAIRSDRNSYEQYF

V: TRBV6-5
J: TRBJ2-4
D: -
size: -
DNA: TGTGCCAGCCTAGTGGGTTCAGCCAAAAACATTCAGTACTTC
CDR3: CASLVGSAKNIQYF

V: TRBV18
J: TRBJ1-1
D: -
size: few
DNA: TGTGCCAGCTCACCTGTTGTGATGGGTACATGGAACACTGAAGCTTTCTTT
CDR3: CASSPVVMGTWNTEAFF

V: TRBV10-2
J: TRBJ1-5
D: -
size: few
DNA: TGCGCCAGCAGTGAGTCCATGGGGTCACTAAATCAGCCCCAGCATTTT
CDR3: CASSESMGSLNQPQHF

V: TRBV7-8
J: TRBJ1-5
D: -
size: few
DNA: TGTGCCAGCAGCTCGGACAGAGAAATACAGCCCCAGCATTTT
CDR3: CASSSDREIQPQHF

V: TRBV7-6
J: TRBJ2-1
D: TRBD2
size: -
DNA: TGTGCCAGCAGCTTAGGGCCGGGGGGAGAGTGGGATGAGCAGTTCTTC
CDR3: CASSLGPGGEWDEQFF

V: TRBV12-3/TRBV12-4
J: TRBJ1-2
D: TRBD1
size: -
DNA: TGTGCCAGCAGTCCTAGACAGGGGCCCTATGGCTACACCTTC
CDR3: CASSPRQGPYGYTF

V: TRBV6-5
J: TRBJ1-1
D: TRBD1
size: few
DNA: TGTGCCAGCAGTTACGGGGAGACTACAGGGGCGAACACCGAAGCTTTCTTT
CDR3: CASSYGETTGANTEAFF

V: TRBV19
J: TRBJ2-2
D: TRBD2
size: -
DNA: TGTGCCAGCGGGAGGCCCCCGAACACCGGGGAGCTGTTTTTT
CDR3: CASGRPPNTGELFF

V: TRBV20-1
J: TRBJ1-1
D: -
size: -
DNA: TGCAGTGCTAGACCCAGACAGATGAACACTGAAGCTTTCTTT
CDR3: CSARPRQMNTEAFF

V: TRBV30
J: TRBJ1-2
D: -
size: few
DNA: TGTGCCTGGAGTGACCGGGACAACTATGGCTACACCTTC
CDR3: CAWSDRDNYGYTF

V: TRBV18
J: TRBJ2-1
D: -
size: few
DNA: TGTGCCAGCTCCCGAACTGGTTATGAGCAGTTCTTC
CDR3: CASSRTGYEQFF

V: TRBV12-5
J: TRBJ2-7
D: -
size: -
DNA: TGTGCTAGTGGTTTAGGAGGGGGCTTTGGGTACGAGCAGTACTTC
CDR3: CASGLGGGFGYEQYF

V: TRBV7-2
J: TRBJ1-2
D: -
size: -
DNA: TGTGCCAGCAGCATTCGGAGTTCTAATGGCTACACCTTC
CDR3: CASSIRSSNGYTF

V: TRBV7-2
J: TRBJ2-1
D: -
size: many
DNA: TGTGCCAGCAGCATAGATTCCGGGTCTTCCTACAATGAGCAGTTCTTC
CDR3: CASSIDSGSSYNEQFF

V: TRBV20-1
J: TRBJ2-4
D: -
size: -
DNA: TGCAGTGCTGCGGGCCCTGGGCAATACTTC
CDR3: CSAAGPGQYF

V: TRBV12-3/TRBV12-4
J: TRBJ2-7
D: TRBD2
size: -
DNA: TGTGCCAGCAGTTTGCGGGAGGGACCCTACGAGCAGTACTTC
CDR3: CASSLREGPYEQYF

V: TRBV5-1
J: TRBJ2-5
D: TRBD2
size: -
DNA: TGCGCCAGCAGCCGTAGCGGGGGGTCCCAAGAGACCCAGTACTTC
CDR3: CASSRSGGSQETQYF

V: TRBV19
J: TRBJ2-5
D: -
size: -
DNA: TGTGCCAGTAGTATGGGAGGCAGCAACCAAGAGACCCAGTACTTC
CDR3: CASSMGGSNQETQYF

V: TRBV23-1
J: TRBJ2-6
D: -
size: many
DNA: TGCGCCAGCAGCAGGGGGGTCGGGAAGGCCAACGTCCTGACTTTC
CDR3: CASSRGVGKANVLTF

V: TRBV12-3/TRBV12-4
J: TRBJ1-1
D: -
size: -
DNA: TGTGCCAGCAGTTTAGCCACAGGGATTAACACTGAAGCTTTCTTT
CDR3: CASSLATGINTEAFF

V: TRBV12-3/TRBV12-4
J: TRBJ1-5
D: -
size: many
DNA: TGTGCCAGCAGTTTAGACTATAGCAATCAGCCCCAGCATTTT
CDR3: CASSLDYSNQPQHF

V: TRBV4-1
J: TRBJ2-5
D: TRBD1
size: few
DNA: TGCGCCAGCGCCTTATCCCCCAGGGGGACCCAAGAGACCCAGTACTTC
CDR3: CASALSPRGTQETQYF

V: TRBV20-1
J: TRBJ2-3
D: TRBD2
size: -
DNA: TGCAGTGCTAGTCCGTTAGGTATTAGCGGGGTGAGCACAGATACGCAGTATTTT
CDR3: CSASPLGISGVSTDTQYF